These T cell receptor beta chains were read from a single sample in a study of blood T cells in healthy people across ages. TCRdb fed the 5' RACE reads into MiXCR, producing one record per CDR3 protein. Here the sample spans about 590,000 distinct CDR3 sequences, under 30% being singletons. The specimen was blood. Receptors were obtained from a woman older than 75 in good health. Both conserved end residues are part of each CDR3. A D gene is named only where the DNA matches it firmly. The listing skips clone size in some rows; elsewhere it reads once, few, many or a size class.

v_gene	d_gene	abundance	j_gene	CDR3aa	CDR3nt
TRBV4-1	-	-	TRBJ1-1	CASSPAAGAVSNTEAFF	TGCGCCAGCAGCCCCGCGGCGGGGGCGGTATCGAACACTGAAGCTTTCTTT
TRBV7-6	TRBD1	many	TRBJ2-3	CASSFPRTGGDTQYF	TGTGCCAGCTCCTTTCCGAGGACAGGGGGTGATACGCAGTATTTT
TRBV10-3	-	-	TRBJ1-4	CAISPGSTNEKLFF	TGTGCCATCAGTCCAGGTTCAACTAATGAAAAACTGTTTTTT
TRBV6-6	-	many	TRBJ1-5	CASNTAFNQPQHF	TGTGCCAGCAACACAGCCTTCAATCAGCCCCAGCATTTT
TRBV6-2/TRBV6-3	TRBD2	few	TRBJ2-1	CASTPSGGGLGEQFF	TGTGCCAGCACCCCGAGCGGGGGGGGCCTGGGTGAGCAGTTCTTC
TRBV12-3/TRBV12-4	-	many	TRBJ2-7	CASSRQFYEQYF	TGTGCCAGCAGTCGACAGTTCTACGAGCAGTACTTC
TRBV29-1	TRBD1	many	TRBJ1-2	CSVDGTGTTNYGYTF	TGCAGCGTCGATGGGACAGGGACTACTAACTATGGCTACACCTTC
TRBV20-1	-	-	TRBJ2-3	CSARGAQGKTDTQYF	TGCAGTGCTAGAGGTGCGCAGGGGAAAACAGATACGCAGTATTTT
TRBV28	TRBD1	many	TRBJ2-1	CASSSPGGSYNEQFF	TGTGCCAGCAGTTCGCCAGGGGGCTCCTACAATGAGCAGTTCTTC
TRBV5-1	TRBD1	-	TRBJ1-5	CASSVGQGRNQPQHF	TGCGCCAGCAGCGTTGGACAGGGGAGAAATCAGCCCCAGCATTTT
TRBV7-8	-	-	TRBJ1-3	CASSLDTSSGNTIYF	TGTGCCAGCAGCTTAGATACGAGCTCTGGAAACACCATATATTTT
TRBV21-1	-	few	TRBJ1-6	CASAPGTGGTYNSPLHF	TGTGCCAGCGCCCCCGGGACAGGGGGTACCTATAATTCACCCCTCCACTTT
TRBV9	TRBD1	many	TRBJ2-1	CASSPRDRDYNEQFF	TGTGCCAGCAGCCCCCGCGACAGGGATTACAATGAGCAGTTCTTC
TRBV12-3/TRBV12-4	-	many	TRBJ1-2	CASRPTFEGGYTF	TGTGCCAGCAGACCGACCTTTGAAGGAGGCTACACCTTC
TRBV5-6	TRBD1	many	TRBJ2-1	CASSLAGDRAYNEQFF	TGTGCCAGCAGCTTGGCCGGGGACAGAGCCTACAATGAGCAGTTCTTC
TRBV20-1	-	many	TRBJ1-4	CSAYTTQEKLFF	TGCAGTGCTTACACGACCCAGGAAAAACTGTTTTTT
TRBV20-1	-	-	TRBJ2-7	CSSEGWAESSYEQYF	TGCAGTTCCGAGGGATGGGCGGAAAGCTCCTACGAGCAGTACTTC
TRBV6-2/TRBV6-3	TRBD1	many	TRBJ1-1	CASNPEGQPYTEAFF	TGTGCCAGCAACCCCGAGGGACAGCCGTACACTGAAGCTTTCTTT
TRBV30	-	few	TRBJ2-7	CSSPYEQYF	TGCAGCAGCCCCTACGAGCAGTACTTC
TRBV7-6	-	-	TRBJ1-1	CASSPRLGGNTEAFF	TGTGCCAGCAGCCCCCGTCTAGGGGGGAACACTGAAGCTTTCTTT
TRBV6-2/TRBV6-3	-	many	TRBJ2-1	CASSYSLNVGNEQFF	TGTGCCAGCAGTTACTCCCTGAACGTGGGCAATGAGCAGTTCTTC
TRBV4-2	-	-	TRBJ2-7	CASSQEGQGGFDEQYF	TGTGCCAGCAGTCAAGAGGGGCAGGGGGGTTTTGACGAGCAGTACTTC
TRBV5-6	TRBD1	many	TRBJ2-5	CASSSGQYQETQYF	TGTGCCAGCAGCTCGGGACAGTACCAAGAGACCCAGTACTTC
TRBV7-6	TRBD1	few	TRBJ1-1	CASSARQGSNTEAFF	TGTGCCAGCAGCGCCCGACAGGGGTCGAACACTGAAGCTTTCTTT
TRBV7-2	-	many	TRBJ1-1	CASSSRQTNTEAFF	TGTGCCAGCAGCTCGAGACAGACGAACACTGAAGCTTTCTTT
TRBV29-1	-	many	TRBJ1-2	CSVEDFDPYGYTF	TGCAGCGTTGAAGATTTCGACCCCTATGGCTACACCTTC
TRBV25-1	-	many	TRBJ1-2	CASSLSQHYGYTF	TGTGCCAGCAGTCTATCACAGCACTATGGCTACACCTTC
TRBV28	-	-	TRBJ1-2	CASSLFPPSEGVNYGYTF	TGTGCCAGCAGTTTATTCCCCCCATCGGAGGGAGTTAACTATGGCTACACCTTC
TRBV7-8	-	few	TRBJ1-3	CASTLGGINSGNTIYF	TGTGCCAGTACTTTGGGAGGAATAAACTCTGGAAACACCATATATTTT
TRBV6-1	-	many	TRBJ2-7	CASSEAYRGGPYEQYF	TGTGCCAGCAGTGAAGCATACAGGGGGGGCCCCTACGAGCAGTACTTC
TRBV5-1	-	many	TRBJ2-7	CASSWSRDRWAYEQYF	TGCGCCAGCAGCTGGAGCCGAGACAGGTGGGCCTACGAGCAGTACTTC
TRBV7-3	TRBD2	many	TRBJ2-5	CASSLGLGTSGGTETQYF	TGTGCCAGCAGCTTAGGTCTGGGGACTAGCGGGGGAACGGAGACCCAGTACTTC
TRBV6-1	TRBD2	many	TRBJ2-1	CASRPLAGGYNEQFF	TGTGCCAGCAGGCCCCTAGCGGGGGGGTACAATGAGCAGTTCTTC
TRBV12-3/TRBV12-4	-	-	TRBJ1-6	CASSLQRNSPLHF	TGTGCCAGCAGCCTGCAGCGGAATTCACCCCTCCACTTT
TRBV20-1	-	many	TRBJ2-3	CSARMFRLARTDTQYF	TGCAGTGCTAGAATGTTTCGGCTAGCGAGAACAGATACGCAGTATTTT
TRBV4-1	TRBD2	-	TRBJ2-1	CASSQVDMGLAGGHEQFF	TGCGCCAGCAGCCAAGTCGACATGGGACTAGCGGGAGGACATGAGCAGTTCTTC
TRBV10-3	TRBD1	few	TRBJ1-1	CAISPGTGAEAFF	TGTGCCATCAGTCCCGGGACAGGGGCTGAAGCTTTCTTT
TRBV7-2	TRBD2	many	TRBJ2-3	CASSPLAGGTDTQYF	TGTGCCAGCAGCCCCTTGGCGGGGGGCACAGATACGCAGTATTTT
TRBV7-2	-	few	TRBJ1-4	CASSWRGREIGEKLFF	TGTGCCAGCAGCTGGAGGGGGAGGGAGATTGGTGAAAAACTGTTTTTT
TRBV7-6	-	few	TRBJ1-1	CASSLSPQSTEAFF	TGTGCCAGCAGCTTAAGCCCCCAGAGTACTGAAGCTTTCTTT
TRBV28	-	-	TRBJ2-5	CASSFYRGGNEQYF	TGTGCCAGCAGTTTTTACAGGGGGGGAAATGAGCAGTACTTC
TRBV7-2	TRBD2	many	TRBJ2-1	CASSYTGTRMKGEQFF	TGTGCCAGCAGTTACACCGGGACTAGGATGAAGGGTGAGCAGTTCTTC
TRBV15	TRBD1	many	TRBJ2-1	CATRFSLTGAYNEQFF	TGTGCCACCAGGTTCTCTCTAACAGGGGCCTACAATGAGCAGTTCTTC
TRBV5-1	TRBD1	many	TRBJ1-2	CASSWRQGNSGYTF	TGCGCCAGCAGCTGGCGACAGGGAAACTCTGGCTACACCTTC
TRBV5-1	-	-	TRBJ2-5	CASSPTSFQETQYF	TGCGCCAGCAGCCCCACTAGTTTTCAAGAGACCCAGTACTTC
TRBV7-2	-	many	TRBJ2-7	CASTVEGGSYEQYF	TGTGCCAGCACCGTCGAGGGGGGATCCTACGAGCAGTACTTC
TRBV7-2	-	-	TRBJ1-2	CANSLAQVYGYTF	TGTGCCAACAGCTTAGCGCAGGTCTATGGCTACACCTTC
TRBV7-3	-	many	TRBJ2-3	CASSSLPGRNTDTQYF	TGTGCCAGCAGCTCCCTCCCGGGACGGAACACAGATACGCAGTATTTT
TRBV6-4	-	many	TRBJ2-3	CASSAGLASADTQYF	TGTGCCAGCAGTGCCGGACTTGCCTCTGCAGATACGCAGTATTTT
TRBV12-3/TRBV12-4	-	few	TRBJ2-3	CASSYDKGESTDAQYF	TGTGCCAGCAGTTACGATAAGGGGGAAAGCACAGATGCGCAGTATTTT
TRBV20-1	-	-	TRBJ1-1	CSAWGGMASRSTEAFF	TGCAGTGCTTGGGGGGGGATGGCGTCTAGGAGCACTGAAGCTTTCTTT
TRBV20-1	-	once	TRBJ2-1	CSARLENEQFF	TGCAGTGCTAGACTAGAGAATGAGCAGTTCTTC
TRBV20-1	-	-	TRBJ2-3	CSASSSILRDTQYF	TGTAGTGCTAGTTCCTCTATTCTGCGGGATACGCAGTATTTT
TRBV3-1	-	many	TRBJ2-1	CASSQSQGRSEQFF	TGTGCCAGCAGCCAAAGTCAGGGGCGCAGCGAGCAGTTCTTC
TRBV6-6	-	few	TRBJ1-6	CASSYQTVGDNSPRHF	TGTGCCAGCAGTTACCAGACGGTGGGGGATAATTCACCCCGCCACTTT
TRBV24-1	-	many	TRBJ2-5	CATSDPKGTSGETQYF	TGTGCCACCAGTGATCCTAAGGGGACATCGGGAGAGACCCAGTACTTC
TRBV30	-	many	TRBJ2-7	CAWSEGSQGPYEQYF	TGTGCCTGGAGTGAAGGATCACAGGGCCCCTACGAGCAGTACTTC
TRBV24-1	-	many	TRBJ2-3	CATSDEGSRTDTQYF	TGTGCCACCAGTGATGAGGGGTCCCGGACCGATACGCAGTATTTT
TRBV12-3/TRBV12-4	-	many	TRBJ2-1	CASSLRGGADEQFF	TGTGCCAGCAGTTTAAGGGGGGGGGCGGATGAGCAGTTCTTC